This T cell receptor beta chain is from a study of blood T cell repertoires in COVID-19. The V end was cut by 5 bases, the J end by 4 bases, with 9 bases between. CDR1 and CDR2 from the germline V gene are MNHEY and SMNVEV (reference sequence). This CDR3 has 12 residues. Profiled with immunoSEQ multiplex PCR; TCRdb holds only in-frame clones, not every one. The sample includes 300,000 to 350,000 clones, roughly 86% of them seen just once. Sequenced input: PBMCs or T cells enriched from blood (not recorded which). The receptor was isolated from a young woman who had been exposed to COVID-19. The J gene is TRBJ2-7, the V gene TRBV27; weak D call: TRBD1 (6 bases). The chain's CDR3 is CASSPQGYEQYF. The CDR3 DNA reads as TGTGCCAGCAGTCCACAGGGTTACGAGCAGTACTTC.